The TCR beta chain under discussion was sequenced for a study of T cell changes during pregnancy in multiple sclerosis. The data were produced by immunoSEQ multiplex PCR, yet TCRdb's version contains in-frame clones alone and is incomplete. This table holds 70,000 to 90,000 clones, over 80% found once. The receptor was isolated from a female donor with multiple sclerosis, enrolled in a pregnancy study. Sequencing used peripheral blood, obtained in the first trimester of pregnancy.

CDR3 sequence (DNA): TGCAGTGCCACGACAGGGGGTACGCAGTATTTT. This codes for CSATTGGTQYF. The J gene is TRBJ2-3, the V gene TRBV20-1; TRBD1 matches at 9 bases. The V segment lost 6 bases and the J segment 8 bases; nucleotides outside the gene matches: 3. CDR1 is DFQATT, CDR2 SNEGSKA, per germline (reference sequence). The CDR3 extends over 11 amino acids.